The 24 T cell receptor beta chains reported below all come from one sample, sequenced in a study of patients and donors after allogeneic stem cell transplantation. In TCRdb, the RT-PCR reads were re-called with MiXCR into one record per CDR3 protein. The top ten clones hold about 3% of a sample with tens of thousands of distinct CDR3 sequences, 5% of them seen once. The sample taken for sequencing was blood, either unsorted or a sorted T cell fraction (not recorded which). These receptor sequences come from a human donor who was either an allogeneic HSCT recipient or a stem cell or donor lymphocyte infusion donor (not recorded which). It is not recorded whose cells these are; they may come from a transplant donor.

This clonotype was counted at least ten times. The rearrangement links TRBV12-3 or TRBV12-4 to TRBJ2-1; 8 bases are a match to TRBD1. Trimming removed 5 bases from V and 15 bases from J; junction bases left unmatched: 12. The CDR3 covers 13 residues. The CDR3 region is CASSPHDRGTTFF. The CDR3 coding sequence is TGTGCCAGCAGTCCACACGACAGGGGTACGACGTTCTTC.

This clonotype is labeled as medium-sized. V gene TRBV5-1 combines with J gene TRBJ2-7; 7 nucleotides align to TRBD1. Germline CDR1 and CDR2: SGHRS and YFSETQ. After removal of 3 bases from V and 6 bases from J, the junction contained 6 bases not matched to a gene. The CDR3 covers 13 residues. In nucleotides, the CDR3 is TGCGCCAGCAGCTGGATACAGGGGATCGAGCAGTACTTC. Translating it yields CASSWIQGIEQYF.

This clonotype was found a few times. The CDR3 coding sequence is TGTGCCAGCTCCTTCGAAGCGAGGACAGGGGGTAACGAGCAGTACTTC. Encoded protein: CASSFEARTGGNEQYF. The chain couples TRBV18 to TRBJ2-7, with 10 bases that match TRBD1. Trimming cost V 6 bases and J 5 bases; bases outside gene matches: 13. The CDR3 loop spans 16 amino acids. The germline V gene has CDR1 KGHSH and CDR2 LQKENI.

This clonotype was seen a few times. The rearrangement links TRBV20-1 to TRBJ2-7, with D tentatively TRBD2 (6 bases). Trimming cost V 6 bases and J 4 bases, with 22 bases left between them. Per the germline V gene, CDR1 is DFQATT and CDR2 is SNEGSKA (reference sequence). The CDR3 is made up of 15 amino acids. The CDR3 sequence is CSANRLDVGTYEQYF. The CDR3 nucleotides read TGCAGTGCCAACAGACTAGACGTGGGGACTTACGAGCAGTACTTC.

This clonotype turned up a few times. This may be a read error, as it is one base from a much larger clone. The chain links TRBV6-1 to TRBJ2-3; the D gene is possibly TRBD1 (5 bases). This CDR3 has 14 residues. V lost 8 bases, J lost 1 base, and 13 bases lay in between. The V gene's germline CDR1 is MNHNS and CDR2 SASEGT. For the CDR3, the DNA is TGTGCCAGCGGAAAAGGGGAAGGCACAGATACGCAGTATTTT. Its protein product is CASGKGEGTDTQYF.

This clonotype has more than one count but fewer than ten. CDR3 residues: CASSRTSGGLGDTQYF. As DNA, the CDR3 is TGTGCCAGCAGTCGGACTAGCGGGGGGTTGGGAGATACGCAGTATTTT. The chain links TRBV12-3 or TRBV12-4 to TRBJ2-3, with TRBD2 matching 14 bases. After removal of 5 bases from V and 5 bases from J, the junction contained 6 bases not matched to a gene. CDR3 size: 16 residues.

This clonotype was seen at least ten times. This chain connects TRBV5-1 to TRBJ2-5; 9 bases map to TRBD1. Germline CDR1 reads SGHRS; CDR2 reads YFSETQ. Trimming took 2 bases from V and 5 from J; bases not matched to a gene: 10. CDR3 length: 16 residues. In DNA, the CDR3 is TGCGCCAGCAGCTTCCCCCCCGGGACAGGGAACGAGACCCAGTACTTC. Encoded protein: CASSFPPGTGNETQYF.

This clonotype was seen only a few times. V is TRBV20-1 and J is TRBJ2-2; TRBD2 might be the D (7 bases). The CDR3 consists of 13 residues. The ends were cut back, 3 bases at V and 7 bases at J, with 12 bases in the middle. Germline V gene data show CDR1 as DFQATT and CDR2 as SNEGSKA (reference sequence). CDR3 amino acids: CSARKGGDGELFF. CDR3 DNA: TGCAGTGCTAGGAAAGGGGGGGACGGGGAGCTGTTTTTT.

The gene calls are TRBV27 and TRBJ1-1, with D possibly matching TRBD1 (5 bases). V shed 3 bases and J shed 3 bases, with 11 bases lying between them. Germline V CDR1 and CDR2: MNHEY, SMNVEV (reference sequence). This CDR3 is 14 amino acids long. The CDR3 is CASSFLDKYTEAFF. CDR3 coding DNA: TGTGCCAGCAGTTTCTTGGACAAGTACACTGAAGCTTTCTTT.

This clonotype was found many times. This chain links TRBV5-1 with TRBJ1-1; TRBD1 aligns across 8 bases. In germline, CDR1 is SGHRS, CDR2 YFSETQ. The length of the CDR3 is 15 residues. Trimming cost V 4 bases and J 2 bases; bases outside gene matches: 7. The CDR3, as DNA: TGCGCCAGCAGCATAGACGGACAGGGAAACACTGAAGCTTTCTTT. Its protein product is CASSIDGQGNTEAFF.

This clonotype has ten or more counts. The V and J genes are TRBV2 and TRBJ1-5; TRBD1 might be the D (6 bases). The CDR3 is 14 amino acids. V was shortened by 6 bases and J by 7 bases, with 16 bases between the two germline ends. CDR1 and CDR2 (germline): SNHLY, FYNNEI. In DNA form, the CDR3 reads TGTGCCAGCAGACGCACAGGGTTGGAGCAGCCCCAGCATTTT. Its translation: CASRRTGLEQPQHF.

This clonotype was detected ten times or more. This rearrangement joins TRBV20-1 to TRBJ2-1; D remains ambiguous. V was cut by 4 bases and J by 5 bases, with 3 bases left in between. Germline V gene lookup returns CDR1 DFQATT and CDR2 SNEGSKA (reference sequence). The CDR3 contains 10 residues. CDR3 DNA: TGCAGTGCTAAAAACAATGAGCAGTTCTTC. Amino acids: CSAKNNEQFF.

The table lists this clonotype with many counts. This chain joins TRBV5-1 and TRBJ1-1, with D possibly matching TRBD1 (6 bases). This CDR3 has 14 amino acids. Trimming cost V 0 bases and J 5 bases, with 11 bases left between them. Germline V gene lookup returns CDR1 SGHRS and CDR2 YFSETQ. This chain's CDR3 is CASSLADRYTEAFF. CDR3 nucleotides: TGCGCCAGCAGCTTGGCGGACAGATATACTGAAGCTTTCTTT.

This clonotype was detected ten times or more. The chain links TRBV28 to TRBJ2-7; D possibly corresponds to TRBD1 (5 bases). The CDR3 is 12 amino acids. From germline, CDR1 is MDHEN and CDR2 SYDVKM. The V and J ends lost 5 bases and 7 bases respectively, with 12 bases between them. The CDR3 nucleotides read TGTGCCAGCAGTCCCTGGAAGGGGGAGCAGTACTTC. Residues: CASSPWKGEQYF.

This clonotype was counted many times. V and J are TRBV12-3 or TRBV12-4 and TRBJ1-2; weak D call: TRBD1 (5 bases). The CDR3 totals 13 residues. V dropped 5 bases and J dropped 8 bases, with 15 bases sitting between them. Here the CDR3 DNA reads TGTGCCAGCAGTCCTGCTCTGGGGCAAGGCTACACCTTC. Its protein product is CASSPALGQGYTF.

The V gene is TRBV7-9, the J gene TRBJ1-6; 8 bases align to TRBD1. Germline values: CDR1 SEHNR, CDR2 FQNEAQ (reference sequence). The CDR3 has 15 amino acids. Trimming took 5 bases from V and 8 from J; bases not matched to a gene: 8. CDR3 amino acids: CASSPWAGGDSPLHF. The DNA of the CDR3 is TGTGCCAGCAGCCCCTGGGCAGGGGGCGATTCACCCCTCCACTTT.

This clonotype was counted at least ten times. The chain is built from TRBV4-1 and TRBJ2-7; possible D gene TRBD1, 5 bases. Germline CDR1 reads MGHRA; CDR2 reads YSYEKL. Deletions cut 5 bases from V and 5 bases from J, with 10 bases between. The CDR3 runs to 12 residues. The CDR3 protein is CASSNRRDEQYF. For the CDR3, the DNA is TGCGCCAGCAGCAACCGCAGGGACGAGCAGTACTTC.

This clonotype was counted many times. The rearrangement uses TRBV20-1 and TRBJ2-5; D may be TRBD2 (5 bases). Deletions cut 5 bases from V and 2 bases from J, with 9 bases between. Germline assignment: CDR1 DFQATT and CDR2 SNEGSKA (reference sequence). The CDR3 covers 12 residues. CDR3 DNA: TGCAGTGCTCAAGGCGGGCAAGAGACCCAGTACTTC. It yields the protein CSAQGGQETQYF.

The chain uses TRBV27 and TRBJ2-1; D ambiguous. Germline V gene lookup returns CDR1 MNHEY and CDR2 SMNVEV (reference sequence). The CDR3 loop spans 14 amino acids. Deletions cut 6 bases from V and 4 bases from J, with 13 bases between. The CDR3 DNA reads TGTGCCAGCAGCAAAATACAAAGTTACAATGAGCAGTTCTTC. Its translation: CASSKIQSYNEQFF.

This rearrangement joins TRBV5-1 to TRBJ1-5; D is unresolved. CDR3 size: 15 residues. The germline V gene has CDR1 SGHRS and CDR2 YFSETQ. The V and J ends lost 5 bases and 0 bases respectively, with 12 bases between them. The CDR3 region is CASRIDVGSNQPQHF. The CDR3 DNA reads TGCGCCAGCAGGATCGATGTCGGTAGCAATCAGCCCCAGCATTTT. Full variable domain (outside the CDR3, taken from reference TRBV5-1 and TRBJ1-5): KAGVTQTPRYLIKTRGQQVTLSCSPISGHRSVSWYQQTPGQGLQFLFEYFSETQRNKGNFPGRFSGRQFSNSRSEMNVSTLELGDSALYLCASRIDVGSNQPQHFGDGTRLSIL.

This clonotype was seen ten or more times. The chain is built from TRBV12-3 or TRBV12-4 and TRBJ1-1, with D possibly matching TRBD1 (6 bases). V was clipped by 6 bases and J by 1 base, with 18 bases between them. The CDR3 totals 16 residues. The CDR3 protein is CASRPGQPTWNTEAFF. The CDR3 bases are TGTGCCAGCAGACCTGGACAGCCCACCTGGAACACTGAAGCTTTCTTT.

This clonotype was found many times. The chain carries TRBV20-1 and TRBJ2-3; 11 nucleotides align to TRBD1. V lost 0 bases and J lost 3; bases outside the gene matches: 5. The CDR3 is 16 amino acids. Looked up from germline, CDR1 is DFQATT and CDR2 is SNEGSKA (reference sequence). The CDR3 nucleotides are TGCAGTGCTAGAGATCAAGGACAGGGGGCAACAGATACGCAGTATTTT. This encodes CSARDQGQGATDTQYF.

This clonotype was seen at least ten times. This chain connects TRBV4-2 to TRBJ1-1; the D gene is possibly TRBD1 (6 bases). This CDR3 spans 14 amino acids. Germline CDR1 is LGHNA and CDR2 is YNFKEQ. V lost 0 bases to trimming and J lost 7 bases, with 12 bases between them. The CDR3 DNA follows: TGTGCCAGCAGCCAAGAGGGGGGACATCGTGAAGCTTTCTTT. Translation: CASSQEGGHREAFF.

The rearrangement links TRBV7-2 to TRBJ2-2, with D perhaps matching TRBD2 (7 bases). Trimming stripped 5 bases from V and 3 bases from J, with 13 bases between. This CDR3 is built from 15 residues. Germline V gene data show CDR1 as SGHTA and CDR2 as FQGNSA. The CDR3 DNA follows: TGTGCCAGCAGCGAAAGGGGGGGGGACACCGGGGAGCTGTTTTTT. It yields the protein CASSERGGDTGELFF.